The 5 T cell receptor beta chains presented below share a single source sample, sequenced in a study of T cell responses to AZD1222 COVID-19 vaccine. Profiled with immunoSEQ multiplex PCR; TCRdb holds only in-frame clones, not every one. This sample carries over 95,000 clones, roughly 83% of them seen once, and the ten largest clones take around 14%. Sample: peripheral blood, taken 28 days after the second AZD1222 dose. These receptors all come from an adult who received the AZD1222 COVID-19 vaccine.

The chain employs TRBV7-2 and TRBJ2-3, with unresolved D. Trimming took 1 base from V and 8 from J, leaving 16 bases between them. This CDR3 has 15 residues. From germline, CDR1 is SGHTA and CDR2 FQGNSA. CDR3 region: CASSLESIGGVTQYF. The DNA for the CDR3 is TGTGCCAGCAGCTTAGAGTCGATAGGTGGGGTTACGCAGTATTTT.

CDR3 DNA: TGCGCCAGCAACAACGGACAGAGCGAGACCGGGGAGCTGTTTTTT. It specifies CASNNGQSETGELFF. The chain carries TRBV10-1 and TRBJ2-2; D might be TRBD1 (6 bases). The CDR3 has 15 residues. V was shortened by 7 bases and J by 5 bases, with 17 bases between the two germline ends. The V gene's germline CDR1 is WNHNN and CDR2 SYGVQD (reference sequence).

V usage is TRBV5-1 and J usage is TRBJ1-2, with 7 bases that match TRBD1. Germline V gene data show CDR1 as SGHRS and CDR2 as YFSETQ. The J segment lost 2 bases and the V segment lost 4 bases, leaving 5 bases of the junction unmatched. This CDR3 spans 14 amino acids. As DNA, the CDR3 is TGCGCCAGCAGCCCTACGGGACAGAACTATGGCTACACCTTC. Translating gives CASSPTGQNYGYTF.

A single count supports this clone. The V call is TRBV11-2, the J call TRBJ1-1; the D gene is possibly TRBD1 (5 bases). The CDR3 covers 12 residues. With 1 base removed from V and 11 bases from J, the gap between germline ends came to 11 bases. Per germline, CDR1 SGHAT and CDR2 FQNNGV. CDR3 residues: CASSLGIGVAFF. CDR3 in DNA: TGTGCCAGCAGCTTAGGGATAGGGGTGGCTTTCTTT. The full variable domain, with the rest looked up from reference TRBV11-2 and TRBJ1-1, is EAGVAQSPRYKIIEKRQSVAFWCNPISGHATLYWYQQILGQGPKLLIQFQNNGVVDDSQLPKDRFSAERLKGVDSTLKIQPAKLEDSAVYLCASSLGIGVAFFGQGTRLTVV.

The CDR3 region has the DNA TGTGCCAGTAGTCAACCGGGACAGGGAACCTACGAGCAGTACTTC. It codes for CASSQPGQGTYEQYF. The chain carries TRBV19 and TRBJ2-7, with TRBD1 identical over 9 bases. After removal of 5 bases from V and 2 bases from J, the junction contained 7 bases not matched to a gene. CDR1 LNHDA and CDR2 SQIVND come from the germline V gene (reference sequence). The CDR3 is 15 amino acids.